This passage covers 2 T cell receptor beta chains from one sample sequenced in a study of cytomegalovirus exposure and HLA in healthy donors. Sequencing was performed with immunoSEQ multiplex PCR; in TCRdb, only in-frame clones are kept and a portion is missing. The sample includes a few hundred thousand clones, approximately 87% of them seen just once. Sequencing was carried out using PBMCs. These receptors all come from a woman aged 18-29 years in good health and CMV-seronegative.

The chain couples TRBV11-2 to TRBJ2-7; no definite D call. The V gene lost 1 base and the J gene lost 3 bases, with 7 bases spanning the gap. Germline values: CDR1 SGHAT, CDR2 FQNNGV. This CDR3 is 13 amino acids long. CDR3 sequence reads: CASSLAPSYEQYF. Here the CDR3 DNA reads TGTGCCAGCAGCTTAGCCCCGAGCTACGAGCAGTACTTC. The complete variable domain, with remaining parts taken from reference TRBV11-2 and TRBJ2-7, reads EAGVAQSPRYKIIEKRQSVAFWCNPISGHATLYWYQQILGQGPKLLIQFQNNGVVDDSQLPKDRFSAERLKGVDSTLKIQPAKLEDSAVYLCASSLAPSYEQYFGPGTRLTVT.

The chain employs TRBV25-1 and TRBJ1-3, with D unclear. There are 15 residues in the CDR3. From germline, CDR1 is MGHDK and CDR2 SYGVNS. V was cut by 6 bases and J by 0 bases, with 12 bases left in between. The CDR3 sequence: CASRGYRHSGNTIYF. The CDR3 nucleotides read TGTGCCAGCAGGGGCTATCGTCACTCTGGAAACACCATATATTTT.